The 22 T cell receptor beta chains presented below share a single source sample, sequenced in a study of blood T cell repertoires in COVID-19. The table came from immunoSEQ multiplex PCR; TCRdb's copy has only in-frame clones and leaves some out. Among 140,000 to 150,000 clones, over 70% were seen once, and the ten largest hold about two fifths. Sequenced sample: peripheral blood. The receptors stem from a man in his fifties or sixties who had recovered from COVID-19.

V is TRBV10-1 and J is TRBJ2-2; TRBD1 aligns across 9 bases. Germline assignment: CDR1 WNHNN and CDR2 SYGVQD (reference sequence). The length of the CDR3 is 16 residues. J was trimmed by 2 bases and V by 7 bases; bases with no gene match: 8. Here the CDR3 reads CASIGWTGANTGELFF. Written as DNA, the CDR3 is TGCGCCAGCATTGGGTGGACAGGGGCAAACACCGGGGAGCTGTTTTTT.

The chain recombines TRBV6-5 with TRBJ1-5; D is possibly TRBD1 (5 bases). Germline values: CDR1 MNHEY, CDR2 SVGAGI. This CDR3 has 13 residues. V lost 6 bases to trimming and J lost 7 bases, with 13 bases between them. The chain's CDR3 is CASSQGSGQPQHF. Written as DNA, the CDR3 is TGTGCCAGCAGCCAGGGTTCAGGACAGCCCCAGCATTTT.

This chain links TRBV15 with TRBJ1-1, with TRBD1 matching over 10 bases. Losses at the gene ends were 0 bases for V and 11 bases for J; bases not matched to a gene: 15. CDR3 size: 17 residues. CDR1 and CDR2 from the germline V gene are LNHNV and YYDKDF (reference sequence). The CDR3 DNA follows: TGTGCCACCAGCAGAGACTCCGGGACAGGGGACATCTTCGGTGCTTTCTTT. Its translation is CATSRDSGTGDIFGAFF. The whole variable domain, filled in from reference TRBV15 and TRBJ1-1, reads DAMVIQNPRYQVTQFGKPVTLSCSQTLNHNVMYWYQQKSSQAPKLLFHYYDKDFNNEADTPDNFQSRRPNTSFCFLDIRSPGLGDTAMYLCATSRDSGTGDIFGAFFGQGTRLTVV.

The V gene is TRBV5-8, the J gene TRBJ1-5; TRBD1 agrees at 9 bases. Trimming removed 0 bases from V and 2 bases from J; junction bases left unmatched: 0. Germline V gene lookup returns CDR1 SGHTS and CDR2 YDEGEE. The CDR3 spans 15 residues. CDR3 bases: TGTGCCAGCAGCTTGGGGACAGGGGGCAATCAGCCCCAGCATTTT. Amino acids: CASSLGTGGNQPQHF.

This chain uses TRBV6-5 with TRBJ1-1; D not resolved. Germline V gene lookup returns CDR1 MNHEY and CDR2 SVGAGI. Trimming left V 7 bases short and J 0 bases short, with 12 bases between. CDR3 length: 14 residues. CDR3: CASKNTNMNTEAFF. For the CDR3, the DNA is TGTGCCAGCAAGAACACAAATATGAACACTGAAGCTTTCTTT.

This clone occurred a few times. The V call is TRBV2, the J call TRBJ1-6; TRBD1 matches 9 bases. After removal of 6 bases from V and 11 bases from J, the junction contained 14 bases not matched to a gene. The CDR3 is made up of 16 amino acids. Germline CDR1 SNHLY, CDR2 FYNNEI. As DNA, the CDR3 is TGTGCCAGCAGGCCGACCGGGACAGGGTATTACCCACCCCTCCACTTT. Its translation: CASRPTGTGYYPPLHF.

The V gene is TRBV7-2, the J gene TRBJ2-1; 12 bases line up with TRBD2. The CDR3 has 16 amino acids. Germline values: CDR1 SGHTA, CDR2 FQGNSA. With V trimmed by 3 bases and J by 9 bases, 9 bases remained unmatched. The CDR3 region is CASSLAGLAGPREQFF. The CDR3 DNA reads TGTGCCAGCAGCTTGGCCGGACTAGCGGGACCGCGTGAGCAGTTCTTC.

The chain recombines TRBV7-9 with TRBJ1-4, with TRBD1 matching 8 bases. The CDR3 spans 14 residues. V dropped 5 bases and J dropped 8; count of bases not matched to a gene: 7. Germline assignment: CDR1 SEHNR and CDR2 FQNEAQ (reference sequence). The CDR3 reads CASSNRQGREKLFF. The DNA for the CDR3 is TGTGCCAGCAGCAATCGACAGGGGCGGGAAAAACTGTTTTTT.

This clone was found a few times. The chain recombines TRBV30 with TRBJ2-3; 11 nucleotides agree with TRBD2. CDR3 length: 13 amino acids. Germline-derived CDR1 and CDR2 are GTSNPN and SVGIG (reference sequence). Losses at the gene ends were 8 bases for V and 6 bases for J; bases not matched to a gene: 7. This chain's CDR3 is CAAASGGMDTQYF. The CDR3 DNA sequence: TGTGCCGCGGCTAGCGGGGGGATGGATACGCAGTATTTT. The whole variable domain, filled in from reference TRBV30 and TRBJ2-3, reads SQTIHQWPATLVQPVGSPLSLECTVEGTSNPNLYWYRQAAGRGLQLLFYSVGIGQISSEVPQNLSASRPQDRQFILSSKKLLLSDSGFYLCAAASGGMDTQYFGPGTRLTVL.

V and J are TRBV27 and TRBJ2-2; D not certain. Germline CDR1 is MNHEY and CDR2 is SMNVEV (reference sequence). V lost 7 bases and J lost 0, with 9 bases in between. The CDR3 has 14 amino acids. The CDR3 region is CASKNIANTGELFF. The DNA of the CDR3 is TGTGCCAGCAAGAACATTGCGAACACCGGGGAGCTGTTTTTT.

The genes are TRBV5-4 and TRBJ2-2, with a weak D call TRBD2 (7 bases). The CDR3 length is 15 residues. CDR1 and CDR2 (germline): SGHNT, YYREEE (reference sequence). V lost 1 base and J 7 bases, leaving 14 bases between the germline ends. The CDR3 sequence is CASSLSRGGGGELFF. The CDR3 DNA reads TGTGCCAGCAGCTTGTCAAGGGGGGGTGGCGGGGAGCTGTTTTTT.

This chain links TRBV20-1 with TRBJ2-3; 7 positions match TRBD1. There are 15 residues in the CDR3. The V segment lost 3 bases and the J segment 2 bases; nucleotides outside the gene matches: 8. Germline values: CDR1 DFQATT, CDR2 SNEGSKA (reference sequence). CDR3 sequence: CSASIAGGTTDTQYF. CDR3 in DNA: TGCAGTGCTAGTATAGCAGGGGGTACCACAGATACGCAGTATTTT.

The CDR3 here is CASTVDRGQGYTF. As DNA, the CDR3 is TGTGCCAGCACTGTGGACAGGGGGCAGGGCTACACCTTC. The gene calls are TRBV2 and TRBJ1-2; 11 nucleotides line up with TRBD1. The CDR3 loop spans 13 amino acids. J gave up 8 bases and V 7 bases, and 6 bases lay outside the gene matches. Germline CDR1 reads SNHLY; CDR2 reads FYNNEI. Combining the CDR3 with reference TRBV2 and TRBJ1-2 gives the whole variable domain EPEVTQTPSHQVTQMGQEVILRCVPISNHLYFYWYRQILGQKVEFLVSFYNNEISEKSEIFDDQFSVERPDGSNFTLKIRSTKLEDSAMYFCASTVDRGQGYTFGSGTRLTVV.

V usage is TRBV3-1 (or the pseudogene TRBV3-2) and J usage is TRBJ2-1; 7 positions match TRBD1. Trimming cost V 4 bases and J 9 bases; bases outside gene matches: 15. The CDR3 totals 16 residues. Per germline, CDR1 LGHDT and CDR2 YNNKEL (reference sequence). The CDR3 here is CASSPRQGRANSEQFF. Here the CDR3 DNA reads TGTGCCAGCAGCCCTAGACAGGGACGGGCAAATAGTGAGCAGTTCTTC.

The chain combines TRBV11-2 with TRBJ2-5; D might be TRBD1 (6 bases). CDR1 and CDR2 (germline): SGHAT, FQNNGV. CDR3 length: 16 residues. Between the trimmed V and J ends, which lost 5 bases and 0 bases, there was a span of 16 bases. CDR3 nucleotide sequence: TGTGCCAGCAGCCAAGGGGACAACCTGTACCAAGAGACCCAGTACTTC. Translating it yields CASSQGDNLYQETQYF.

The chain carries TRBV7-6 and TRBJ2-2, with D possibly being TRBD1 (5 bases). The CDR3 has 11 residues. CDR1 and CDR2 from the germline V gene are SGHVS and FNYEAQ. CDR3 coding DNA: TGTGGGACACAGAACACCGGGGAGCTGTTTTTT. Its translation is CGTQNTGELFF.

V gene TRBV2 combines with J gene TRBJ2-2, with TRBD2 matching 7 bases. The CDR3 contains 16 residues. The germline CDR1 and CDR2 sequences are SNHLY and FYNNEI. The junction had 11 bases not matched to a gene; V was cut back by 5 bases and J by 5 bases. The CDR3 spells CASSTQSGAPTGELFF. The CDR3 DNA reads TGTGCCAGCAGTACTCAGAGCGGGGCCCCGACCGGGGAGCTGTTTTTT.

The V gene is TRBV19, the J gene TRBJ2-7; 7 nucleotides line up with TRBD2. The CDR3 length is 14 residues. Germline CDR1 reads LNHDA; CDR2 reads SQIVND (reference sequence). Unmatched junction bases numbered 8, after V lost 4 bases and J lost 5 bases. The CDR3 region has the DNA TGTGCCAGTAGTAAAAGCGGGGAGATCCACGAGCAGTACTTC. Its protein is CASSKSGEIHEQYF. The full variable domain, in which reference TRBV19 and TRBJ2-7 provide the parts outside the CDR3, is DGGITQSPKYLFRKEGQNVTLSCEQNLNHDAMYWYRQDPGQGLRLIYYSQIVNDFQKGDIAEGYSVSREKKESFPLTVTSAQKNPTAFYLCASSKSGEIHEQYFGPGTRLTVT.

The chain combines TRBV29-1 with TRBJ2-1, with D possibly matching TRBD2 (6 bases). Trimming cost V 0 bases and J 9 bases, with 12 bases left between them. CDR1 is SQVTM and CDR2 is ANQGSEA in the germline V gene. The CDR3 has 13 residues. CDR3 in amino acids: CSVEDTGGSEQFF. CDR3 DNA sequence: TGCAGCGTTGAAGATACCGGGGGAAGTGAGCAGTTCTTC.

J is TRBJ1-5 and V is TRBV2; maybe TRBD1 (6 bases). The CDR3 spans 15 residues. Germline V gene lookup returns CDR1 SNHLY and CDR2 FYNNEI. V was trimmed by 6 bases and J by 0 bases, leaving 12 bases between them. CDR3 nucleotide sequence: TGTGCCAGCAGACCGGGACAACCTAGCAATCAGCCCCAGCATTTT. It specifies CASRPGQPSNQPQHF.

In its sample, this clone was seen once. The chain carries TRBV5-4 and TRBJ2-7, with 9 nucleotides matching TRBD1. From germline, CDR1 is SGHNT and CDR2 YYREEE (reference sequence). The CDR3 spans 17 residues. V lost 3 bases, J lost 7 bases, and 17 bases stayed unmatched. CDR3 nucleotide sequence: TGTGCCAGCAGCTCGGCCTTACAGGGGGCATTGTCGGGAGAGCAGTACTTC. Its translation is CASSSALQGALSGEQYF.

The chain employs TRBV2 and TRBJ2-3; 9 bases map to TRBD1. The CDR3 contains 15 residues. Germline loops: CDR1 SNHLY, CDR2 FYNNEI. V was pared by 7 bases and J by 3 bases, with 8 bases of the junction left unmatched. The CDR3 sequence is CASNRGPRVTDTQYF. The CDR3 DNA reads TGTGCCAGCAACAGGGGGCCGCGTGTAACAGATACGCAGTATTTT.